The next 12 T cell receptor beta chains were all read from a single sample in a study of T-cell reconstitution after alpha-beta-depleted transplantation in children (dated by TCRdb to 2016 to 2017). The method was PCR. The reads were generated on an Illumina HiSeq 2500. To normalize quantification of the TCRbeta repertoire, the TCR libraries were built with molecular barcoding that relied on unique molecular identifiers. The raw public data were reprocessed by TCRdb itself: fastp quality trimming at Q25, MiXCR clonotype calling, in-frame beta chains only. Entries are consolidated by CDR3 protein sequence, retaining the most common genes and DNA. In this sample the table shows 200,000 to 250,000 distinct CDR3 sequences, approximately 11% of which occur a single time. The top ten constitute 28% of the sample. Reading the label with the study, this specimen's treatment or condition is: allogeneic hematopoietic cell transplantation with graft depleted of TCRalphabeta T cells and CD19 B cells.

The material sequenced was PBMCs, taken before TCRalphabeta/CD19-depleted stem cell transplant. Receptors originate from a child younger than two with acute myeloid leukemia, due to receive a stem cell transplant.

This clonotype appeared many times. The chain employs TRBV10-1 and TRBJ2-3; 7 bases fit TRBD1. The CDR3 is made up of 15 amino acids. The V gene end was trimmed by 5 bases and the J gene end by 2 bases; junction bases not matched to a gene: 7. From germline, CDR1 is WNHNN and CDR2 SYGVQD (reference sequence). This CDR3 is CASSKRQGTTDTQYF. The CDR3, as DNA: TGCGCCAGCAGTAAAAGACAGGGTACCACAGATACGCAGTATTTT.

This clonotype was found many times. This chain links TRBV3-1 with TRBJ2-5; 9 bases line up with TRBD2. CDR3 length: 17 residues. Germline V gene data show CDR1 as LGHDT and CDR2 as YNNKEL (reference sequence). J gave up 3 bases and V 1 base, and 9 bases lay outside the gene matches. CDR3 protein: CASSQGPTAGGEETQYF. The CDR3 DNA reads TGTGCCAGCAGCCAAGGGCCCACAGCGGGGGGAGAAGAGACCCAGTACTTC.

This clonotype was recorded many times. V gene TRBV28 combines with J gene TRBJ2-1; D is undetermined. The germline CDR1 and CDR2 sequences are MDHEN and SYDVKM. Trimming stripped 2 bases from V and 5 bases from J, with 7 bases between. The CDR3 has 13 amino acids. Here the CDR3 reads CASSLNPDNEQFF. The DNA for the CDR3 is TGTGCCAGCAGTTTAAATCCGGACAATGAGCAGTTCTTC.

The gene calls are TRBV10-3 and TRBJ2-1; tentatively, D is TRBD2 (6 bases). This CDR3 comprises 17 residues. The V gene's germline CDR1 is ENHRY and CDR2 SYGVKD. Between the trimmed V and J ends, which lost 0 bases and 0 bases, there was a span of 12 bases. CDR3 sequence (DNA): TGTGCCATCAGTGAGTCGACTAGGAAGAGCTCCTACAATGAGCAGTTCTTC. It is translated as CAISESTRKSSYNEQFF.

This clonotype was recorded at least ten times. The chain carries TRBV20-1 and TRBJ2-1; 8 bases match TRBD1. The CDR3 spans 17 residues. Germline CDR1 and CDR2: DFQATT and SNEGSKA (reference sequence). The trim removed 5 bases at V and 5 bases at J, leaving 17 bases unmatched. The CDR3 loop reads CSAPIGINRGTNNEQFF. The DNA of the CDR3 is TGCAGTGCTCCAATAGGGATCAACAGGGGGACCAACAATGAGCAGTTCTTC.

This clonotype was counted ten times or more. In nucleotides, the CDR3 is TGTGCCAGCAGTTTCTATACCGGACAGGGAATTATTCAAGAGACCCAGTACTTC. This codes for CASSFYTGQGIIQETQYF. J is TRBJ2-5 and V is TRBV28, with 8 bases identical to TRBD1. In germline, CDR1 is MDHEN, CDR2 SYDVKM. CDR3 size: 18 residues. V shed 3 bases, J shed 2 bases, and the junction held 14 bases outside the gene matches.

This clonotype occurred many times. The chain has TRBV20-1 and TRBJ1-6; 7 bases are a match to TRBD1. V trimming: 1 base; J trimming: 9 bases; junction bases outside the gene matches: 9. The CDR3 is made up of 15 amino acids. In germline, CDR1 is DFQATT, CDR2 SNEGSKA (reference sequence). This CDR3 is CSARGTTGVGSPLHF. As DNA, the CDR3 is TGCAGTGCTAGAGGGACTACAGGGGTAGGTTCACCCCTCCACTTT.

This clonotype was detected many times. This CDR3 reads CASSHQEGMQFF. The CDR3 bases are TGTGCCAGCAGCCACCAGGAGGGAATGCAGTTCTTC. The chain links TRBV7-2 to TRBJ2-1, with a weak D call TRBD2 (6 bases). Between the trimmed V and J ends, which lost 5 bases and 12 bases, there was a span of 14 bases. The CDR3 extends over 12 amino acids. Germline CDR1 and CDR2: SGHTA and FQGNSA.

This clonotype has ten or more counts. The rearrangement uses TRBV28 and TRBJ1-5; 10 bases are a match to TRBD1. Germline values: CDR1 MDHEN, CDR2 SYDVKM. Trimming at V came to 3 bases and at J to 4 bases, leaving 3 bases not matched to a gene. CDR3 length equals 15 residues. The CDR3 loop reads CASSLKGQGNQPQHF. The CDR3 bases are TGTGCCAGCAGTTTGAAGGGACAGGGGAATCAGCCCCAGCATTTT.

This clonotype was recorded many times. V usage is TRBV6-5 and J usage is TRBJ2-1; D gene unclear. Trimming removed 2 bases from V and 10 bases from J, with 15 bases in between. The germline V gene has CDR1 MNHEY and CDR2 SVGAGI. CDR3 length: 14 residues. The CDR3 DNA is TGTGCCAGCAGTTACCGCGACTTGGGCCGGGAGCAGTTCTTC. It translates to CASSYRDLGREQFF.

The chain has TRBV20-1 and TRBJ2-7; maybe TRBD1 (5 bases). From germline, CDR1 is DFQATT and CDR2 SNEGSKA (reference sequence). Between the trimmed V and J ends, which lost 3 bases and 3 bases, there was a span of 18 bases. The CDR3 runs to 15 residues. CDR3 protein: CSARTSKTANYEQYF. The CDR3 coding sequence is TGCAGTGCTAGGACGAGCAAGACAGCTAACTACGAGCAGTACTTC.

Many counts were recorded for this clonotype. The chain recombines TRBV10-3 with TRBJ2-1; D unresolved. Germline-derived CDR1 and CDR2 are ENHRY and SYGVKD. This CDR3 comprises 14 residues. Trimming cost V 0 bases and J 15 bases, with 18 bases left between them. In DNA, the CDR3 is TGTGCCATCAGTGAGTCGCCAGCGCAGGCGAGTCTGTTCTTC. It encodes CAISESPAQASLFF.